These 3 T cell receptor beta chains originate from one sample sequenced in a study of early T cells in non-severe SARS-CoV-2 infection. From the 5' RACE reads, TCRdb called clonotypes with MiXCR, one entry per CDR3 protein. The top ten clones hold 2.5% to 3% of a sample with 30,000 to 35,000 distinct CDR3 sequences, 6% to 7% of them seen once. What was sequenced was whole blood. The source is an adult who was a healthcare worker with PCR-confirmed SARS-CoV-2 infection or an uninfected control (not recorded which).

This clonotype was counted ten times or more. The V gene is TRBV18, the J gene TRBJ2-1; 12 nucleotides match TRBD2. CDR3 length: 15 amino acids. Per the germline V gene, CDR1 is KGHSH and CDR2 is LQKENI. Trimming at V came to 2 bases and at J to 6 bases, leaving 2 bases not matched to a gene. The CDR3 here is CASSPGLAGSNEQFF. In DNA, the CDR3 is TGTGCCAGCTCACCAGGACTAGCGGGAAGCAATGAGCAGTTCTTC.

This clonotype was found many times. V gene TRBV28 combines with J gene TRBJ2-1, with D perhaps given as TRBD1 or TRBD2 (5 bases each). V was cut by 2 bases and J by 5 bases, with 16 bases left in between. The CDR3 length is 16 residues. The germline V gene encodes CDR1 MDHEN and CDR2 SYDVKM. The CDR3 nucleotides read TGTGCCAGCAGTTTAAACCGGGACCGGGCCCACAATGAGCAGTTCTTC. It yields the protein CASSLNRDRAHNEQFF.

This clonotype was seen many times. This chain joins TRBV28 and TRBJ1-4; 11 bases match TRBD1. Germline CDR1 MDHEN, CDR2 SYDVKM. This CDR3 is built from 16 residues. V lost 5 bases to trimming and J lost 3 bases; unmatched junction nucleotides: 5. This CDR3 is CASSPDRGPSNEKLFF. The DNA for the CDR3 is TGTGCCAGCAGTCCGGACAGGGGGCCGTCTAATGAAAAACTGTTTTTT.